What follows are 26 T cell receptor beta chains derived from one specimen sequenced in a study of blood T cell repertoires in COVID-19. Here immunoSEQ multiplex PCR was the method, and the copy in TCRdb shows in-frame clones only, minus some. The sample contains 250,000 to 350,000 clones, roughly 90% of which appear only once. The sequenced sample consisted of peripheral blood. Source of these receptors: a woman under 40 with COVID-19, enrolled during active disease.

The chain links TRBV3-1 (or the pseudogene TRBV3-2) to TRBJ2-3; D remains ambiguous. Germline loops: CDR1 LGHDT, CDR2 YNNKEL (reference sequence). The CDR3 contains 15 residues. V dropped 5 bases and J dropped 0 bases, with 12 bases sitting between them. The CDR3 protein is CASSARSRSTDTQYF. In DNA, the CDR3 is TGTGCCAGCAGCGCGCGCTCGAGGAGCACAGATACGCAGTATTTT.

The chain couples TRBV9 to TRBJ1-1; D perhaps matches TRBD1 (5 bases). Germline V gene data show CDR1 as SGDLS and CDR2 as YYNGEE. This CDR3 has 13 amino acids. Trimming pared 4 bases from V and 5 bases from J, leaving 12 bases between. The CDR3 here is CASSFQGWTEAFF. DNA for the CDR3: TGTGCCAGCAGCTTTCAGGGTTGGACTGAAGCTTTCTTT. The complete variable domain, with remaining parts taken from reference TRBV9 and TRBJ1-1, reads DSGVTQTPKHLITATGQRVTLRCSPRSGDLSVYWYQQSLDQGLQFLIQYYNGEERAKGNILERFSAQQFPDLHSELNLSSLELGDSALYFCASSFQGWTEAFFGQGTRLTVV.

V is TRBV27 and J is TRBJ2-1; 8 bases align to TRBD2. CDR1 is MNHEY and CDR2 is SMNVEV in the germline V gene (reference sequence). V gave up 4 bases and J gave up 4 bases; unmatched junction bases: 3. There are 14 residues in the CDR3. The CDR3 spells CASSSSGRYNEQFF. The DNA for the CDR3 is TGTGCCAGCAGTTCTAGCGGGCGGTACAATGAGCAGTTCTTC.

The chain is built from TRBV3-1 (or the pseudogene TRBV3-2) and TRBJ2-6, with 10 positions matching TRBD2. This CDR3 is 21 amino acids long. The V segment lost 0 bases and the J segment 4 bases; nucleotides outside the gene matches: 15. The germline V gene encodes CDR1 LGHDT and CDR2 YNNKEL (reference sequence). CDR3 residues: CASSQDLLRLAGVSGANVLTF. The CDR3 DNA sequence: TGTGCCAGCAGCCAAGATTTGCTTAGGCTAGCGGGAGTCTCCGGGGCCAACGTCCTGACTTTC.

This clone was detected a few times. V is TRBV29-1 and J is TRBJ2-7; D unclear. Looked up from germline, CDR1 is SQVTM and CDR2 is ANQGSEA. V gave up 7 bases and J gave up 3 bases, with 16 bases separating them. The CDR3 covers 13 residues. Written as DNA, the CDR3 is TGCAGCGCCAAAACCACACGGAGCTACGAGCAGTACTTC. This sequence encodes CSAKTTRSYEQYF.

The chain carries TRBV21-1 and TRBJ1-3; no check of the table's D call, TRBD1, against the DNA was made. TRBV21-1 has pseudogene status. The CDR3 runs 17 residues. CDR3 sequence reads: CASSRSAGQGCWNTIYF. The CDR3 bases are TGTGCCAGCAGCCGAAGTGCTGGACAGGGTTGTTGGAACACCATATATTTT.

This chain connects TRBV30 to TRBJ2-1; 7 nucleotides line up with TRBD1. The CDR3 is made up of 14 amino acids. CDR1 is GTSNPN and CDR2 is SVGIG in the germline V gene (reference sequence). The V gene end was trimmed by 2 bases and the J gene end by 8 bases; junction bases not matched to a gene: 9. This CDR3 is CAWSRRQGVDEQFF. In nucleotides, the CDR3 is TGTGCCTGGAGTCGGCGACAGGGTGTGGATGAGCAGTTCTTC.

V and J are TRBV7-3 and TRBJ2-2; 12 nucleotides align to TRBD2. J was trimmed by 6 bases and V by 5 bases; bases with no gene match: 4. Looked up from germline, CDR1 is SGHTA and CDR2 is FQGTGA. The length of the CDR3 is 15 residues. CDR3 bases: TGTGCCAGCAGCCCGGGACTAGCGGGTTCCGGGGAGCTGTTTTTT. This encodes CASSPGLAGSGELFF. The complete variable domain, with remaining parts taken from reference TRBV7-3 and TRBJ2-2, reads GAGVSQTPSNKVTEKGKYVELRCDPISGHTALYWYRQSLGQGPEFLIYFQGTGAADDSGLPNDRFFAVRPEGSVSTLKIQRTERGDSAVYLCASSPGLAGSGELFFGEGSRLTVL.

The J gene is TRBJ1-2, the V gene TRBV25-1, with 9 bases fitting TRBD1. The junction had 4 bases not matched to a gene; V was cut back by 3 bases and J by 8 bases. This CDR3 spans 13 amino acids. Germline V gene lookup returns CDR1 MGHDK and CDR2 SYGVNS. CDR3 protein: CASSDDRGWGYTF. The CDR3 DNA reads TGTGCCAGCAGTGACGACAGGGGGTGGGGCTACACCTTC.

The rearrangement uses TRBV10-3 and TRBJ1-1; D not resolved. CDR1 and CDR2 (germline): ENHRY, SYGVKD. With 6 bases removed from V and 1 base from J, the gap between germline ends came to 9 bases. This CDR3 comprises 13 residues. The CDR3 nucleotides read TGTGCCATCAGCACTAACGGGAACACTGAAGCTTTCTTT. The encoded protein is CAISTNGNTEAFF.

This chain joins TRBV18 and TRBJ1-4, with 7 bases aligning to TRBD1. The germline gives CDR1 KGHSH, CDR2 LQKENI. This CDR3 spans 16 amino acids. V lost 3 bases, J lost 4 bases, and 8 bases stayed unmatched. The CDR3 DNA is TGTGCCAGCTCACCGGTCCCAGGGGGTTTTAATGAAAAACTGTTTTTT. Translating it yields CASSPVPGGFNEKLFF.

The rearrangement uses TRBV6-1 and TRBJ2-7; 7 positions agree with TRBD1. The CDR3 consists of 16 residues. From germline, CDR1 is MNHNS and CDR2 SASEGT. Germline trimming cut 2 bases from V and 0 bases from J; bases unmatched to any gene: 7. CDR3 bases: TGTGCCAGCAGTGAATTCTTACAGGGGATCTCCTACGAGCAGTACTTC. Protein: CASSEFLQGISYEQYF.

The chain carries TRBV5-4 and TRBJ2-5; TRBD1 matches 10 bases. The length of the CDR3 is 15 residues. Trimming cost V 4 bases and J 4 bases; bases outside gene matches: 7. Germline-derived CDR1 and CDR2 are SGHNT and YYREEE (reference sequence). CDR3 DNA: TGTGCCAGCAGCAACCGGGACAGGGGCTCAGAGACCCAGTACTTC. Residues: CASSNRDRGSETQYF.

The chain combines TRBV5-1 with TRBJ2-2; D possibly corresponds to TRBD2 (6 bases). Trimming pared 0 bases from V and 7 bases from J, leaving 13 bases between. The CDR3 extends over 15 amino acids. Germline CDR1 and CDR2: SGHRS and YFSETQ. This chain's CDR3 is CASSLATGAVGELFF. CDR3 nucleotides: TGCGCCAGCAGCTTGGCCACGGGAGCGGTCGGGGAGCTGTTTTTT.

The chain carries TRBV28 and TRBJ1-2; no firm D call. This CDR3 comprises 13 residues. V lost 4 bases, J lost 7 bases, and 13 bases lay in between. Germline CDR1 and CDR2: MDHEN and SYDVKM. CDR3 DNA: TGTGCCAGCAGTTCCCAAATACCTACTGGCTACACCTTC. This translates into CASSSQIPTGYTF.

Here the CDR3 DNA reads TGTGCCAGCAGCATCACCCTACCGTATCGAGAGACCCAGTACTTC. Protein product: CASSITLPYRETQYF. The chain uses TRBV5-8 and TRBJ2-5; the D is unclear. The germline CDR1 and CDR2 sequences are SGHTS and YDEGEE. The V gene lost 4 bases and the J gene lost 4 bases, with 17 bases spanning the gap. The length of the CDR3 is 15 residues.

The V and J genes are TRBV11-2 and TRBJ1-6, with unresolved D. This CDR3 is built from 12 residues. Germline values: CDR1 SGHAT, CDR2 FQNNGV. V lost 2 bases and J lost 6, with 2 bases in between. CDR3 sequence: CASSLRNSPLHF. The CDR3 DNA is TGTGCCAGCAGCTTACGTAATTCACCCCTCCACTTT.

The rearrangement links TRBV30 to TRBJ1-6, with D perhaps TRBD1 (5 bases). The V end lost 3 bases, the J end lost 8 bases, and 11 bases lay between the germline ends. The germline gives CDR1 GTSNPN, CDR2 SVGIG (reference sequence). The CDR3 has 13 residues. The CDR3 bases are TGTGCCTGGAGCCTCAGGGTGTATTCACCCCTCCACTTT. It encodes CAWSLRVYSPLHF.

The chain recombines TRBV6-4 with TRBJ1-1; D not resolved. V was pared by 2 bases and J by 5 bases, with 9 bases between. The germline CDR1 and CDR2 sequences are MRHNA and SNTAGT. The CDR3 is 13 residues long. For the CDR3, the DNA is TGTGCCAGCAGTGACGGCTCGGGGACTGAAGCTTTCTTT. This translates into CASSDGSGTEAFF.

The CDR3 is CASSLTENYGYTF. The CDR3 DNA is TGTGCCAGCAGCTTGACAGAGAACTATGGCTACACCTTC. This chain uses TRBV5-5 with TRBJ1-2, with D unclear. The CDR3 runs 13 residues. The V and J ends lost 1 base and 2 bases respectively, with 6 bases between them. Germline-derived CDR1 and CDR2 are SGHKS and YYEKEE (reference sequence). Combining the CDR3 with reference TRBV5-5 and TRBJ1-2 gives the whole variable domain DAGVTQSPTHLIKTRGQQVTLRCSPISGHKSVSWYQQVLGQGPQFIFQYYEKEERGRGNFPDRFSARQFPNYSSELNVNALLLGDSALYLCASSLTENYGYTFGSGTRLTVV.

Written as DNA, the CDR3 is TGTGCCAGCAGCTTAGAAGGGGGCAACGAAAAACTGTTTTTT. Amino acid sequence: CASSLEGGNEKLFF. The J gene is TRBJ1-4, the V gene TRBV11-2; 7 bases are shared with TRBD1. The junction had 3 bases not matched to a gene; V was cut back by 0 bases and J by 8 bases. CDR3 length: 14 amino acids. CDR1 and CDR2 (germline): SGHAT, FQNNGV.

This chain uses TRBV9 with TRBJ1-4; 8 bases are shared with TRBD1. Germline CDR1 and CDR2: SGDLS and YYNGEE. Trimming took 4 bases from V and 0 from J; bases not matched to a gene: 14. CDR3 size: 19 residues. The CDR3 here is CASSPAPGQGDPTNEKLFF. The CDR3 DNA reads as TGTGCCAGCAGCCCGGCCCCCGGACAGGGAGACCCAACTAATGAAAAACTGTTTTTT. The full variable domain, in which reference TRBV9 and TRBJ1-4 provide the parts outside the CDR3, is DSGVTQTPKHLITATGQRVTLRCSPRSGDLSVYWYQQSLDQGLQFLIQYYNGEERAKGNILERFSAQQFPDLHSELNLSSLELGDSALYFCASSPAPGQGDPTNEKLFFGSGTQLSVL.

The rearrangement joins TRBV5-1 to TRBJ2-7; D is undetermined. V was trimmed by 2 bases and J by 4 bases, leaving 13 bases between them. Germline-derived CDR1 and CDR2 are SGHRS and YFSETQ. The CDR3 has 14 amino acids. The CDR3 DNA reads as TGCGCCAGCAGCTTTCAATCGACTGGATACGAGCAGTACTTC. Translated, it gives CASSFQSTGYEQYF. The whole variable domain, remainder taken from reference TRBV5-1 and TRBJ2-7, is KAGVTQTPRYLIKTRGQQVTLSCSPISGHRSVSWYQQTPGQGLQFLFEYFSETQRNKGNFPGRFSGRQFSNSRSEMNVSTLELGDSALYLCASSFQSTGYEQYFGPGTRLTVT.

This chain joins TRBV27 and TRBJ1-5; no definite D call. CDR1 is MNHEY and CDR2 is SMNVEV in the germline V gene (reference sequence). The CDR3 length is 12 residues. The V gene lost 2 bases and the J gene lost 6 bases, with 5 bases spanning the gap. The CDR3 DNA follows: TGTGCCAGCAGTTTACTAGGTCAGCCCCAGCATTTT. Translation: CASSLLGQPQHF.

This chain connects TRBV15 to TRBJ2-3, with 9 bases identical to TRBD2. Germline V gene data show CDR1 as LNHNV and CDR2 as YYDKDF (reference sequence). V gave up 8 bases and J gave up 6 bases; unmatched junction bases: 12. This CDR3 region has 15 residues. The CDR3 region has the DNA TGTGCCACCCGAAGGAGAGTAGCGGGAGAGGATACGCAGTATTTT. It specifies CATRRRVAGEDTQYF.

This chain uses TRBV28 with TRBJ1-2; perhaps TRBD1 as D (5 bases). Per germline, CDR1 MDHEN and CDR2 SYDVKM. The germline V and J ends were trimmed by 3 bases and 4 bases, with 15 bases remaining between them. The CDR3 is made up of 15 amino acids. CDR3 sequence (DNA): TGTGCCAGCAGTTTGGGGGGGTGGAGGGGCTATGGCTACACCTTC. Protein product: CASSLGGWRGYGYTF.